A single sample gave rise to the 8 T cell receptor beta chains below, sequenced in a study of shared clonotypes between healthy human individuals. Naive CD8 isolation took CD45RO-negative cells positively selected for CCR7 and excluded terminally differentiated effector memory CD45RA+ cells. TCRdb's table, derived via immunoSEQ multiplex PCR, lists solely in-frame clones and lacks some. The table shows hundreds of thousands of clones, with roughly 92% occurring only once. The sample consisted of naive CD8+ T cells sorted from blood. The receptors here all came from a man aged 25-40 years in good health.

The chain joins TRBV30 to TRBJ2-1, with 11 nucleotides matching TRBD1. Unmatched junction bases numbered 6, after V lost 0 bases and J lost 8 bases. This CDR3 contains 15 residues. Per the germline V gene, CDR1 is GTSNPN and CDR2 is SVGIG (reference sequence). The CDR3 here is CAWSVGTGGLDEQFF. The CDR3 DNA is TGTGCCTGGAGTGTCGGGACAGGGGGTTTAGATGAGCAGTTCTTC.

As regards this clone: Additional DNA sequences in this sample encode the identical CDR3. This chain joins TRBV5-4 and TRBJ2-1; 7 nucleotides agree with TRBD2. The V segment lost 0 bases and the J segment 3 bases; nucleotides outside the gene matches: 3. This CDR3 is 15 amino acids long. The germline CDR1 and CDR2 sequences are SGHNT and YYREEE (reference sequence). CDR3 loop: CASSLGLADYNEQFF. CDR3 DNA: TGTGCCAGCAGCTTGGGCCTAGCGGACTACAATGAGCAGTTCTTC.

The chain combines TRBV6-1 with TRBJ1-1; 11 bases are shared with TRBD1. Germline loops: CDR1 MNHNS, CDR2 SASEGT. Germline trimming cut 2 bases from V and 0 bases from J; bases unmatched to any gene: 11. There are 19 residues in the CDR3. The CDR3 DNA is TGTGCCAGCAGTGAAACACACGGACAGGGGGCGGGCATGAACACTGAAGCTTTCTTT. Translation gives CASSETHGQGAGMNTEAFF.

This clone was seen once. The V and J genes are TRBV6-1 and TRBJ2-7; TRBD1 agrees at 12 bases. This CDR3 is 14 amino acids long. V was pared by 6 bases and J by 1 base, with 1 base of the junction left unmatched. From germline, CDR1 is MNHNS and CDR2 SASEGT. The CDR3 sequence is CASRGQGASYEQYF. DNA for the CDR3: TGTGCCAGCAGGGGACAGGGGGCGTCCTACGAGCAGTACTTC.

The CDR3 DNA sequence: TGTGCCAGCAGCCCACATGCTAGCGGGAGTATCCAAGAGACCCAGTACTTC. It codes for CASSPHASGSIQETQYF. The chain has TRBV4-2 and TRBJ2-5, with TRBD2 identical over 10 bases. Germline-derived CDR1 and CDR2 are LGHNA and YNFKEQ. This CDR3 has 17 amino acids. V lost 4 bases to trimming and J lost 1 base; unmatched junction nucleotides: 9.

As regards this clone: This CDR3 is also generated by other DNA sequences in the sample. The DNA for the CDR3 is TGTGCCAGTAGTATAGTGGCTAGCGGGAATGAGCAGTTCTTC. It specifies CASSIVASGNEQFF. The chain employs TRBV19 and TRBJ2-1; 8 nucleotides line up with TRBD2. The CDR3 runs to 14 residues. J lost 7 bases, V lost 1 base, and 3 bases had no gene match. CDR1 and CDR2 (germline): LNHDA, SQIVND (reference sequence).

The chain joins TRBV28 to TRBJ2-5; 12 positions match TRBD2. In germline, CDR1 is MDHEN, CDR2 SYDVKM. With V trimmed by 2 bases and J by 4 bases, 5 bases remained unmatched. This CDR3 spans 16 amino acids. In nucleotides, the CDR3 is TGTGCCAGCAGTTTACGGACTAGCGGGATGGGAGAGACCCAGTACTTC. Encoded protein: CASSLRTSGMGETQYF.

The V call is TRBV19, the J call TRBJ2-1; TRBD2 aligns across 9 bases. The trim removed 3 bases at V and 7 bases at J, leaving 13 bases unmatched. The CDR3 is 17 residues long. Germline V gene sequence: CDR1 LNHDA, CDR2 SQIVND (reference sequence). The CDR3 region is CASSIAGGRAEKNEQFF. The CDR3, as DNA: TGTGCCAGTAGTATCGCGGGCGGGAGGGCCGAAAAGAATGAGCAGTTCTTC.